The source of this T cell receptor (beta chain) is a study of T cell responses to AZD1222 COVID-19 vaccine. Overall study context: Analysis merged second doses at about 4 or about 12 weeks.

Study results and limitations: CD4 TCRs covered the whole spike, strongest at regions 160-218 and 743-854.

Some clones are missing from TCRdb's copy, which holds only in-frame ones; the method was immunoSEQ multiplex PCR. The sample lists roughly 130,000 clones; roughly nine tenths were seen once. CDR3 length: 21 amino acids. Trimming removed 7 bases from V and 9 bases from J, with 43 bases in between. The V gene's germline CDR1 is SGHVS and CDR2 FQNEAQ. About this clone itself: Antigen specificity is unknown.

The chain has TRBV7-8 and TRBJ2-7, with D possibly TRBD1 on 6 matching bases. The sequences come from peripheral blood, collected on day 0 of AZD1222 vaccination. The TCR was taken from an adult in good health. CDR3 bases: TGTGCCAGCACCCTCAATCCTGCCCCCGGGACAAAGGCCCAATGGGGGTTACGGCAGTACTTC. Amino acids: CASTLNPAPGTKAQWGLRQYF.